These 10 T cell receptor beta chains were sequenced from one sample in a study of T cells in localized non-small cell lung cancer. Profiled with immunoSEQ multiplex PCR; TCRdb holds only in-frame clones, not every one. The data hold around 15,000 clones, with 90% observed a single time. The sample was peripheral blood mononuclear cells, taken before any cancer treatment. The receptors shown here come from a woman aged 35-75 years with stage III lung adenocarcinoma.

The chain joins TRBV14 to TRBJ1-2; D unclear. Trimming left V 4 bases short and J 5 bases short, with 17 bases between. Germline V lookup: CDR1 SGHDN, CDR2 FVKESK. This CDR3 spans 15 amino acids. The CDR3 coding sequence is TGTGCCAGCAGCCCGTTGGCCGGGAACTTTTATGGCTACACCTTC. Its translation is CASSPLAGNFYGYTF.

This chain joins TRBV6-5 and TRBJ2-6; D not certain. Between the trimmed V and J ends, which lost 7 bases and 1 base, there was a span of 8 bases. The CDR3 is made up of 14 amino acids. Per the germline V gene, CDR1 is MNHEY and CDR2 is SVGAGI. The CDR3 loop reads CASKRTSGANVLTF. For the CDR3, the DNA is TGTGCCAGCAAACGGACGTCTGGGGCCAACGTCCTGACTTTC.

This clone was observed a single time. The J gene is TRBJ2-7, the V gene TRBV19; 11 bases fit TRBD1. With 9 bases clipped from V and 0 bases from J, the junction kept 4 bases outside the gene matches. The CDR3 extends over 14 amino acids. The V gene's germline CDR1 is LNHDA and CDR2 SQIVND (reference sequence). As DNA, the CDR3 is TGTGCCAGACCGGGACAGGGGGGCTCCTACGAGCAGTACTTC. This translates into CARPGQGGSYEQYF.

The chain uses TRBV4-3 and TRBJ2-7; tentatively, D is TRBD2 (7 bases). Deletions cut 1 base from V and 3 bases from J, with 16 bases between. CDR1 and CDR2 from the germline V gene are LGHNA and YSLEER. There are 16 residues in the CDR3. CDR3 in amino acids: CASSQGGGLKDYEQYF. CDR3 DNA: TGCGCCAGCAGCCAAGGGGGGGGGCTTAAGGACTACGAGCAGTACTTC.

This clone has just a few counts. V is TRBV11-2 and J is TRBJ2-1, with a possible D match to TRBD2 (6 bases). Trimming left V 1 base short and J 7 bases short, with 11 bases between. Germline CDR1 SGHAT, CDR2 FQNNGV. The length of the CDR3 is 14 residues. The CDR3 reads CASSLGGTQNEQFF. CDR3 in DNA: TGTGCCAGCAGCTTAGGCGGGACTCAAAATGAGCAGTTCTTC.

The chain recombines TRBV6-1 with TRBJ2-3, with 10 bases lining up with TRBD1. The CDR3 consists of 18 residues. Losses at the gene ends were 0 bases for V and 5 bases for J; bases not matched to a gene: 11. Germline CDR1 MNHNS, CDR2 SASEGT. CDR3 in amino acids: CASSEARRQGARGDTQYF. DNA for the CDR3: TGTGCCAGCAGTGAAGCGAGGAGACAGGGGGCGCGAGGAGATACGCAGTATTTT.

The rearrangement uses TRBV6-4 and TRBJ2-5; D might be TRBD1 (6 bases). CDR1 is MRHNA, CDR2 SNTAGT, per germline. Trimming left V 5 bases short and J 5 bases short, with 12 bases between. This CDR3 region has 13 residues. This CDR3 reads CASSRQAGETQYF. The CDR3 DNA is TGTGCCAGCAGTCGACAGGCAGGGGAGACCCAGTACTTC.

V gene TRBV4-1 combines with J gene TRBJ2-7; 11 bases are shared with TRBD1. Germline V gene sequence: CDR1 MGHRA, CDR2 YSYEKL. The CDR3 length is 16 residues. Losses at the gene ends were 4 bases for V and 4 bases for J; bases not matched to a gene: 9. The CDR3 nucleotides are TGCGCCAGCAGCCCTCCTCCGGGACAGGGGGTGTACGAGCAGTACTTC. Its translation is CASSPPPGQGVYEQYF.

This clone was recorded a few times. This chain connects TRBV7-8 to TRBJ1-6, with D unresolved. The V and J ends lost 1 base and 4 bases respectively, with 2 bases between them. CDR3 length: 13 amino acids. Germline loops: CDR1 SGHVS, CDR2 FQNEAQ. This CDR3 reads CASSLGYNSPLHF. The CDR3 nucleotides read TGTGCCAGCAGCTTAGGTTATAATTCACCCCTCCACTTT.

This chain uses TRBV30 with TRBJ2-7; the D is unclear. Germline lookup yields CDR1 GTSNPN and CDR2 SVGIG (reference sequence). The CDR3 is 10 residues long. The V end lost 5 bases, the J end lost 3 bases, and 5 bases lay between the germline ends. The CDR3 DNA is TGTGCCTGGGGTCGCTACGAGCAGTACTTC. Its translation is CAWGRYEQYF. Full variable domain (remainder filled in from reference TRBV30 and TRBJ2-7): SQTIHQWPATLVQPVGSPLSLECTVEGTSNPNLYWYRQAAGRGLQLLFYSVGIGQISSEVPQNLSASRPQDRQFILSSKKLLLSDSGFYLCAWGRYEQYFGPGTRLTVT.